Listed here are 3 T cell receptor beta chains from one sample, sequenced in a study of blood T cell repertoires in COVID-19. Assay used: immunoSEQ multiplex PCR; TCRdb lists only in-frame clones, some missing. The top ten hold 1% of the sample, which has some 310,000 clones, over 75% seen once. The specimen sequenced was peripheral blood. The receptors originated from a man aged 45 to 65 with active or convalescent COVID-19.

The rearrangement links TRBV7-3 to TRBJ1-2; 7 positions match TRBD1. Germline values: CDR1 SGHTA, CDR2 FQGTGA. The length of the CDR3 is 13 residues. Trimming removed 4 bases from V and 3 bases from J; junction bases left unmatched: 2. Here the CDR3 reads CASSSTGDYGYTF. In nucleotides, the CDR3 is TGTGCCAGCAGCTCCACAGGGGACTATGGCTACACCTTC. Using reference TRBV7-3 and TRBJ1-2 for the parts outside the CDR3, the full variable domain is GAGVSQTPSNKVTEKGKYVELRCDPISGHTALYWYRQSLGQGPEFLIYFQGTGAADDSGLPNDRFFAVRPEGSVSTLKIQRTERGDSAVYLCASSSTGDYGYTFGSGTRLTVV.

The CDR3 protein is CASSFNREERESYEQYF. CDR3 DNA: TGTGCCAGCAGCTTCAACAGGGAAGAGAGGGAATCCTACGAGCAGTACTTC. V usage is TRBV5-4 and J usage is TRBJ2-7; D is perhaps TRBD1 (6 bases). In germline, CDR1 is SGHNT, CDR2 YYREEE (reference sequence). The V and J ends lost 2 bases and 1 base respectively, with 19 bases between them. The CDR3 spans 17 residues.

The chain has TRBV28 and TRBJ1-1; possibly TRBD1 for D (5 bases). There are 14 residues in the CDR3. Germline V gives CDR1 MDHEN, CDR2 SYDVKM. V lost 6 bases, J lost 3 bases, and 14 bases lay in between. CDR3 sequence: CASRLTDPYTEAFF. In DNA form, the CDR3 reads TGTGCCAGCAGACTGACAGACCCGTACACTGAAGCTTTCTTT.